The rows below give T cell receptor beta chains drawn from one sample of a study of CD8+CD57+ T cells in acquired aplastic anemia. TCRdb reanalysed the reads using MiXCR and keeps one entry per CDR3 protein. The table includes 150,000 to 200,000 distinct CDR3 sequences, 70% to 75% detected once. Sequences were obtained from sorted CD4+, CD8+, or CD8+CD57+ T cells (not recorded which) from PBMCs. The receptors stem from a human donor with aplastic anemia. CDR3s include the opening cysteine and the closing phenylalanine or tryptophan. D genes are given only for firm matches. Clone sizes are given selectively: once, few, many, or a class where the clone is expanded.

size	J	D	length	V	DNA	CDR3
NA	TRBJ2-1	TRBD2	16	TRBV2	TGTGCCAGCAGCCTGGGACTAGGGTGGGGGTTCAATGAGCAGTTCTTC	CASSLGLGWGFNEQFF
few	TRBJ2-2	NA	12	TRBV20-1	TGCAGTGCTAGAGGTTCGTTTGGGGAGCTGTTTTTT	CSARGSFGELFF
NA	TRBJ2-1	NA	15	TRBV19	TGTGCCAGTAGTATCACAGATTACTCCTACAATGAGCAGTTCTTC	CASSITDYSYNEQFF
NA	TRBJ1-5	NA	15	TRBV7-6	TGTGCCAGCAGCTTAGAAACGGGGCGGGGTCAGCCCCAGCATTTT	CASSLETGRGQPQHF
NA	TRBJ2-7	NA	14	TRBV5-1	TGCGCCAGCAGCTTGGACAGGTCCGCCTACGGGCAGTACTTC	CASSLDRSAYGQYF
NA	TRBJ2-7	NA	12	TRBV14	TGTGCCAGCAGCCACGGTGTCTACGAGCAGTACTTC	CASSHGVYEQYF
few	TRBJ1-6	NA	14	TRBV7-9	TGTGCCAGCAGCTTAGACAGCAATAATTCACCCCTCCACTTT	CASSLDSNNSPLHF
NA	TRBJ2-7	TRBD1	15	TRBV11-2	TGTGCCAGCAGCTCTCGACAGGGCCCGTCCTACGAGCAGTACTTC	CASSSRQGPSYEQYF
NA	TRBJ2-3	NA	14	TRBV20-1	TGCAGTGCTAGGGCCCTGGAGGGCACAGATACGCAGTATTTT	CSARALEGTDTQYF
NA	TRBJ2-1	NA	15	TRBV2	TGTGCCAGCGCTTCGAGGGACCGGGTGGTGAATGAGCAGTTCTTC	CASASRDRVVNEQFF
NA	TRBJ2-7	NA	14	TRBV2	TGTGCCAGCAGTGAGCAAGGTGAAACCTACGAGCAGTACTTC	CASSEQGETYEQYF
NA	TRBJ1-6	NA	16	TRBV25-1	TGTGCCAGCAGTGAATATCGGGGCTCCTATAATTCACCCCTCCACTTT	CASSEYRGSYNSPLHF
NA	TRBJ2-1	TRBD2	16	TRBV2	TGTGCCAGCAAAGCTAGCGGGGGGATCTCCTACAATGAGCAGTTCTTC	CASKASGGISYNEQFF